Presented here are 28 T cell receptor beta chains from one specimen sequenced in a study of T cell responses to AZD1222 COVID-19 vaccine (dated by TCRdb to the early 2020s). The time point label for this specimen denotes: baseline before first vaccination. The library was produced with the immunoSEQ multiplex PCR assay. TCRdb's version of the immuneACCESS table is confined to in-frame rearrangements and falls short of the full clone set. An unresolved V gene accounts for under half of the shortfall where checked; the remainder is of unknown origin. Counted in this sample were 100,000 or so clones; more than 75% of them appeared once. The ten largest clones capture 5% of the sample. Sequences were derived from peripheral blood, sampled on day 0 of AZD1222 vaccination. Receptors originate from an adult in good health.

This rearrangement joins TRBV19 to TRBJ2-3; 10 bases align to TRBD2. J was trimmed by 2 bases and V by 4 bases; bases with no gene match: 9. CDR1 and CDR2 (germline): LNHDA, SQIVND (reference sequence). This CDR3 is 17 amino acids long. In nucleotides, the CDR3 is TGTGCCAGTAGTACAATCATTAGCGGGGGGATCACAGATACGCAGTATTTT. This gives the protein CASSTIISGGITDTQYF.

This chain uses TRBV29-1 with TRBJ1-2; tentatively, D is TRBD1 (6 bases). Trimming pared 4 bases from V and 5 bases from J, leaving 14 bases between. The CDR3 totals 13 residues. Germline-derived CDR1 and CDR2 are SQVTM and ANQGSEA. The DNA for the CDR3 is TGCAGCGTTGGGGAAACAGGGTCGTATGGCTACACCTTC. It specifies CSVGETGSYGYTF. Filled out from reference TRBV29-1 and TRBJ1-2, the complete variable domain reads SAVISQKPSRDICQRGTSLTIQCQVDSQVTMMFWYRQQPGQSLTLIATANQGSEATYESGFVIDKFPISRPNLTFSTLTVSNMSPEDSSIYLCSVGETGSYGYTFGSGTRLTVV.

CDR3 nucleotide sequence: TGTGCCAGTAGTCCGACAGGCCTTTCTGGAAACACCATATATTTT. Protein sequence: CASSPTGLSGNTIYF. V and J are TRBV19 and TRBJ1-3; D might be TRBD1 (6 bases). Germline V CDR1 and CDR2: LNHDA, SQIVND (reference sequence). The CDR3 loop spans 15 amino acids. Trimming took off 5 bases at V and 1 base at J, with 12 bases between the two ends.

Notes on this clone: Other DNA sequences in the same sample also yield this CDR3. The CDR3 reads CASSFSNQPQHF. CDR3 in DNA: TGTGCCAGCAGTTTTTCTAATCAGCCCCAGCATTTT. The chain joins TRBV12-3 or TRBV12-4 to TRBJ1-5; D not resolved. The CDR3 has 12 amino acids. Trimming shortened V by 3 bases and J by 4 bases, and 4 bases separated the two germline ends.

Comment on this clone: Within the sample, other DNA sequences also encode this same CDR3. V is TRBV19 and J is TRBJ2-6; the D is unclear. V was cut by 2 bases and J by 1 base, with 0 bases left in between. This CDR3 has 13 amino acids. Looked up from germline, CDR1 is LNHDA and CDR2 is SQIVND (reference sequence). The CDR3 region has the DNA TGTGCCAGTAGTATATCTGGGGCCAACGTCCTGACTTTC. This translates into CASSISGANVLTF.

The genes are TRBV10-3 and TRBJ1-1; D is perhaps TRBD1 (5 bases). Per germline, CDR1 ENHRY and CDR2 SYGVKD. The CDR3 consists of 13 residues. V was clipped by 7 bases and J by 1 base, with 10 bases between them. CDR3 residues: CAIKPTENTEAFF. DNA of the CDR3: TGTGCCATCAAACCGACAGAGAACACTGAAGCTTTCTTT.

Points on this clone: Because the CDR3's place on the DNA is in doubt, the DNA is left out and the CDR3 is given as listed by TCRdb. This chain links TRBV21-1 with TRBJ1-3. TRBV21-1 is marked as a pseudogene. The CDR3 is 14 residues long, counting both termini. CDR3 residues: CASSKVGSGNTIYF.

CDR3 protein: CASIVQGREHGYTF. The CDR3 DNA sequence: TGTGCCAGTATCGTACAGGGAAGAGAGCATGGCTACACCTTC. V is TRBV19 and J is TRBJ1-2, with D tentatively TRBD1 (6 bases). Trimming left V 7 bases short and J 6 bases short, with 18 bases between. CDR1 and CDR2 from the germline V gene are LNHDA and SQIVND (reference sequence). The length of the CDR3 is 14 residues. The full variable domain, its missing parts supplied by reference TRBV19 and TRBJ1-2, is DGGITQSPKYLFRKEGQNVTLSCEQNLNHDAMYWYRQDPGQGLRLIYYSQIVNDFQKGDIAEGYSVSREKKESFPLTVTSAQKNPTAFYLCASIVQGREHGYTFGSGTRLTVV.

V gene TRBV5-1 combines with J gene TRBJ2-3; a possible D gene is TRBD1 (5 bases). The CDR3 runs to 13 residues. V was cut by 1 base and J by 6 bases, with 9 bases left in between. The germline gives CDR1 SGHRS, CDR2 YFSETQ. CDR3: CASSLYGADTQYF. In DNA form, the CDR3 reads TGCGCCAGCAGCTTGTATGGGGCCGATACGCAGTATTTT.

This clone has a handful of counts. The chain recombines TRBV7-2 with TRBJ2-6, with D unclear. This CDR3 has 18 residues. The V gene's germline CDR1 is SGHTA and CDR2 FQGNSA. Trimming stripped 2 bases from V and 0 bases from J, with 14 bases between. The CDR3 spells CASSLSPGLRSGANVLTF. The CDR3 region has the DNA TGTGCCAGCAGCTTAAGTCCCGGGCTCCGCTCTGGGGCCAACGTCCTGACTTTC.

This clone was observed once. This sample includes further DNA sequences coding for the same CDR3. The V and J genes are TRBV6-2 or TRBV6-3 and TRBJ1-2; D gene ambiguous. CDR3 length: 13 residues. The germline V gene has CDR1 MNHEY and CDR2 SVGEGT. Trimming left V 0 bases short and J 0 bases short, with 2 bases between. In DNA, the CDR3 is TGTGCCAGCAGTTACTCGCCTAACTATGGCTACACCTTC. Protein: CASSYSPNYGYTF.

The genes are TRBV5-6 and TRBJ2-1; TRBD1 is a possible D gene (6 bases). The V gene lost 5 bases and the J gene lost 6 bases, with 12 bases spanning the gap. Germline values: CDR1 SGHDT, CDR2 YYEEEE. The length of the CDR3 is 13 residues. The CDR3 bases are TGTGCCAGCAGTTTACAGGGCAGCAATGAGCAGTTCTTC. It is translated as CASSLQGSNEQFF.

This clone was picked up one time. The chain employs TRBV5-6 and TRBJ1-3; 7 nucleotides match TRBD1. Unmatched junction bases numbered 7, after V lost 4 bases and J lost 3 bases. The CDR3 extends over 15 amino acids. The germline V gene encodes CDR1 SGHDT and CDR2 YYEEEE. The CDR3: CASSLRTGVGNTIYF. CDR3 sequence (DNA): TGTGCCAGCAGCCTTCGAACAGGGGTTGGAAACACCATATATTTT.

The J gene is TRBJ2-3, the V gene TRBV5-1; D gene unclear. Trimming took 0 bases from V and 2 from J, leaving 7 bases between them. Per germline, CDR1 SGHRS and CDR2 YFSETQ. The CDR3 runs 14 residues. The chain's CDR3 is CASSLGTPTDTQYF. The CDR3 coding sequence is TGCGCCAGCAGCTTGGGGACCCCCACAGATACGCAGTATTTT.

This clone was seen more than once but under ten times. The V and J genes are TRBV6-2 or TRBV6-3 and TRBJ1-2; D not resolved. Deletions cut 4 bases from V and 3 bases from J, with 9 bases between. CDR1 MNHEY and CDR2 SVGEGT come from the germline V gene. The CDR3 spans 13 residues. The CDR3 bases are TGTGCCAGCAGTTCCCGGGTTTACTATGGCTACACCTTC. Encoded protein: CASSSRVYYGYTF.

This chain connects TRBV6-5 to TRBJ1-1; D is perhaps TRBD1 (5 bases). This CDR3 comprises 14 residues. Germline CDR1 reads MNHEY; CDR2 reads SVGAGI. Trimming pared 6 bases from V and 2 bases from J, leaving 13 bases between. DNA for the CDR3: TGTGCCAGCAGAGTTACCACAGGAAACACTGAAGCTTTCTTT. Its translation: CASRVTTGNTEAFF.

The chain couples TRBV7-2 to TRBJ1-1; 7 bases match TRBD1. Germline V gene lookup returns CDR1 SGHTA and CDR2 FQGNSA. J was trimmed by 5 bases and V by 5 bases; bases with no gene match: 8. This CDR3 is 14 amino acids long. In DNA, the CDR3 is TGTGCCAGCAGCAAAGCGACAGGGTATACTGAAGCTTTCTTT. Amino acids: CASSKATGYTEAFF. Looking up the rest from reference TRBV7-2 and TRBJ1-1 gives the full variable domain: GAGVSQSPSNKVTEKGKDVELRCDPISGHTALYWYRQSLGQGLEFLIYFQGNSAPDKSGLPSDRFSAERTGGSVSTLTIQRTQQEDSAVYLCASSKATGYTEAFFGQGTRLTVV.

This chain joins TRBV21-1 and TRBJ1-2; the table calls TRBD1, which could not be checked here. TRBV21-1 constitutes a pseudogene. The CDR3 has 18 amino acids. CDR3 bases: TGTGCCAGCAGCACGCCTAAATGGGGAACAGGGGGCTCAGGTGGCTACACCTTC. Translating gives CASSTPKWGTGGSGGYTF.

This rearrangement joins TRBV7-8 to TRBJ2-3; D not certain. Germline CDR1 reads SGHVS; CDR2 reads FQNEAQ. Trimming removed 4 bases at V and 1 base at J, with 9 bases between. CDR3 size: 14 residues. The CDR3 spells CASSWKTGTDTQYF. CDR3 DNA sequence: TGTGCCAGCAGCTGGAAGACTGGCACAGATACGCAGTATTTT.

CDR3 in DNA: TGCGCCAGCAGTACGGGACAGGGCTCCTACAATGAGCAGTTCTTC. Protein product: CASSTGQGSYNEQFF. The chain combines TRBV5-1 with TRBJ2-1, with 9 nucleotides matching TRBD1. CDR3 length: 15 residues. Germline V CDR1 and CDR2: SGHRS, YFSETQ. After removal of 5 bases from V and 0 bases from J, the junction contained 3 bases not matched to a gene.

J is TRBJ1-2 and V is TRBV12-3 or TRBV12-4, with D tentatively TRBD1 (5 bases). V lost 9 bases, J lost 7 bases, and 15 bases lay in between. The CDR3 is 12 amino acids. The CDR3 coding sequence is TGTGCCAGTTCACCGGGGCAGGGTGGCTACACCTTC. Its protein is CASSPGQGGYTF.

This chain links TRBV6-2 or TRBV6-3 with TRBJ1-2; no definite D call. The CDR3 loop spans 15 amino acids. Deletions cut 2 bases from V and 6 bases from J, with 16 bases between. The germline CDR1 and CDR2 sequences are MNHEY and SVGEGT. The CDR3: CASSYRFRVKNGYTF. DNA of the CDR3: TGTGCCAGCAGTTACCGTTTCCGGGTGAAGAATGGCTACACCTTC.

This clone was found a few times. The chain couples TRBV19 to TRBJ1-4; D uncertain. Germline loops: CDR1 LNHDA, CDR2 SQIVND (reference sequence). The CDR3 loop spans 15 amino acids. V was cut by 6 bases and J by 0 bases, with 11 bases left in between. The CDR3 nucleotides are TGTGCCAGTAGCCGCCGACGGGCAACTAATGAAAAACTGTTTTTT. Its protein is CASSRRRATNEKLFF.

The chain combines TRBV6-5 with TRBJ2-5, with D unclear. This CDR3 region has 13 residues. Germline V gene lookup returns CDR1 MNHEY and CDR2 SVGAGI. Trimming shortened V by 2 bases and J by 1 base, and 5 bases separated the two germline ends. In DNA form, the CDR3 reads TGTGCCAGCAGTTACGACTTCCAAGAGACCCAGTACTTC. As protein: CASSYDFQETQYF.

The chain uses TRBV7-2 and TRBJ1-4, with a tentative D call TRBD1 (6 bases). The CDR3 covers 14 residues. Trimming pared 5 bases from V and 6 bases from J, leaving 13 bases between. The germline V gene encodes CDR1 SGHTA and CDR2 FQGNSA. DNA for the CDR3: TGTGCCAGCAGCGCGGACAGCGGGGATGAAAAACTGTTTTTT. Amino acids: CASSADSGDEKLFF.

The chain couples TRBV5-1 to TRBJ2-1; maybe TRBD2 (6 bases). V lost 6 bases to trimming and J lost 3 bases, with 10 bases between them. Germline V CDR1 and CDR2: SGHRS, YFSETQ. This CDR3 has 13 residues. The CDR3 is CASTTAGYNEQFF. DNA for the CDR3: TGCGCCAGCACGACAGCGGGCTACAATGAGCAGTTCTTC.

The chain carries TRBV5-4 and TRBJ1-2, with a possible D match to TRBD1 (5 bases). The CDR3 has 15 residues. The germline gives CDR1 SGHNT, CDR2 YYREEE (reference sequence). V lost 0 bases and J 2 bases, leaving 11 bases between the germline ends. CDR3 DNA: TGTGCCAGCAGCTTGGCTGGGGCCGGCAACTATGGCTACACCTTC. Translating gives CASSLAGAGNYGYTF.

This chain links TRBV18 with TRBJ1-3; maybe TRBD1 (5 bases). Germline V gene lookup returns CDR1 KGHSH and CDR2 LQKENI. CDR3 length: 15 residues. V was clipped by 8 bases and J by 2 bases, with 16 bases between them. The CDR3 region is CASTSDRLAGNTIYF. In DNA form, the CDR3 reads TGTGCCAGCACCTCCGACAGACTGGCTGGAAACACCATATATTTT.